The following is a TCR beta chain sequence with its context. Its antigen is unidentified. This entry comes from a study of OX40 agonist ivuxolimab in advanced cancers. About the research overall: Partial responses were achieved by three patients: one hepatocellular carcinoma, two cutaneous melanoma.

The trim removed 5 bases at V and 2 bases at J, leaving 11 bases unmatched. Germline values: CDR1 SGHAT, CDR2 FQDESV (reference sequence). CDR3 size: 16 residues. Sequenced by immunoSEQ multiplex PCR; TCRdb stores in-frame clones only, minus some. The sample lists 55,000 to 80,000 clones, more than 85% occurring once. Whole-study results and caveats: Specificity for antigen went undetermined in the expanded peripheral T cells.

The chain is built from TRBV11-1 and TRBJ1-2; TRBD1 matches 7 bases. Sequencing was performed on CD4+ or CD8+ T cells sorted from blood, taken in a trial of the OX40 agonist ivuxolimab. The clonotype was recovered from an adult with an advanced solid tumor such as melanoma, head and neck, liver or kidney cancer. The CDR3 spells CASSTQGTAGNYGYTF. The CDR3 DNA is TGTGCCAGCAGCACACAGGGGACGGCAGGGAACTATGGCTACACCTTC.